These 8 T cell receptor beta chains share one sample of origin, sequenced in a study of blood T cell repertoires in COVID-19. Profiling relied on immunoSEQ multiplex PCR, and the TCRdb table lists in-frame clones only, not all of them. The sample yields roughly 330,000 clones, around four fifths seen once. Material: peripheral blood. These receptors all stem from a woman aged 45-65 years with acute or convalescent COVID-19.

This chain joins TRBV6-4 and TRBJ1-5; D gene ambiguous. The V end lost 5 bases, the J end lost 5 bases, and 10 bases lay between the germline ends. The CDR3 loop spans 13 amino acids. The germline gives CDR1 MRHNA, CDR2 SNTAGT. In nucleotides, the CDR3 is TGTGCCAGCAGTTTGACAATCCATCAGCCCCAGCATTTT. It yields the protein CASSLTIHQPQHF.

The chain has TRBV19 and TRBJ2-1, with 12 bases aligning to TRBD2. The CDR3 length is 16 residues. The V gene end was trimmed by 5 bases and the J gene end by 6 bases; junction bases not matched to a gene: 8. Germline values: CDR1 LNHDA, CDR2 SQIVND (reference sequence). CDR3 amino acids: CASSPRTSGTLNEQFF. The DNA for the CDR3 is TGTGCCAGTAGTCCAAGGACTAGCGGGACCCTCAATGAGCAGTTCTTC.

V and J are TRBV5-1 and TRBJ2-7; TRBD2 aligns across 13 bases. CDR3 length equals 17 residues. J lost 2 bases, V lost 0 bases, and 5 bases had no gene match. Germline V CDR1 and CDR2: SGHRS, YFSETQ. The DNA for the CDR3 is TGCGCCAGCAGCTTGGCGGGGACTAGCGGGACCCCCTACGAGCAGTACTTC. Residues: CASSLAGTSGTPYEQYF.

The rearrangement joins TRBV2 to TRBJ2-2; 7 nucleotides align to TRBD2. The trim removed 7 bases at V and 4 bases at J, leaving 12 bases unmatched. The CDR3 has 16 amino acids. The germline gives CDR1 SNHLY, CDR2 FYNNEI. The CDR3 loop is CASNSGTPGGTGELFF. In DNA, the CDR3 is TGTGCCAGCAACTCCGGGACCCCGGGAGGCACCGGGGAGCTGTTTTTT.

This chain links TRBV20-1 with TRBJ2-2; D may be TRBD1 or TRBD2 (5 bases each). CDR3 size: 14 residues. Germline CDR1 DFQATT, CDR2 SNEGSKA (reference sequence). Deletions cut 3 bases from V and 3 bases from J, with 11 bases between. In DNA, the CDR3 is TGCAGTGCTAGTGGGGCCGGGGACACCGGGGAGCTGTTTTTT. Encoded protein: CSASGAGDTGELFF.

The chain recombines TRBV2 with TRBJ1-2, with unresolved D. Germline V gives CDR1 SNHLY, CDR2 FYNNEI. The CDR3 is 13 amino acids. Trimming shortened V by 1 base and J by 3 bases, and 6 bases separated the two germline ends. This chain's CDR3 is CASSEVVDYGYTF. CDR3 sequence (DNA): TGTGCCAGCAGTGAAGTAGTCGACTATGGCTACACCTTC.

This clone appeared a few times. The rearrangement joins TRBV11-2 to TRBJ2-2; D is uncertain. The V gene's germline CDR1 is SGHAT and CDR2 FQNNGV. This CDR3 has 12 amino acids. Trimming cost V 2 bases and J 8 bases, with 6 bases left between them. For the CDR3, the DNA is TGTGCCAGCAGCTTACCAGCGGGGGAGCTGTTTTTT. Its translation: CASSLPAGELFF.

This chain joins TRBV12-3 or TRBV12-4 and TRBJ1-2; no reliable D call. V was shortened by 2 bases and J by 6 bases, with 10 bases between the two germline ends. CDR3 length: 13 amino acids. DNA of the CDR3: TGTGCCAGCAGTTTAAAGAGGGTGGATGGCTACACCTTC. It yields the protein CASSLKRVDGYTF.